This T cell receptor (beta chain) was observed in a study of post-analysis software for immune sequencing data. Findings and caveats of the study: In patients, five TRBV segments were more frequent than in controls, with TRBV5-6, TRBV5-1 and TRBV20-1 among them. Under the F measure, samples that were prepared in one batch clustered strongly together. A significant reduction in normalized Chao1 diversity was observed in multiple sclerosis patients versus controls.

To note about this clonotype: Its antigen is unidentified.

Germline V CDR1 and CDR2: MNHEY, SVGEGT. V lost 2 bases and J 3 bases, leaving 4 bases between the germline ends. This CDR3 has 12 amino acids. Unique molecular identifiers were carried by the TCR beta cDNA libraries. Input populations of roughly 0.95 to 10 million T cells gave rise to roughly 500,000 cDNA molecules. One entry per CDR3 protein, called by TCRdb with MiXCR from the PCR reads. The data show roughly 870,000 distinct CDR3 sequences, 53% seen once. The chain joins TRBV6-2 or TRBV6-3 to TRBJ2-5; D unclear. This sequence originates from a girl under 18 with multiple sclerosis. Sequencing was performed on blood. CDR3 in amino acids: CASSYAEETQYF. The CDR3 DNA reads TGTGCCAGCAGTTACGCCGAAGAGACCCAGTACTTC.